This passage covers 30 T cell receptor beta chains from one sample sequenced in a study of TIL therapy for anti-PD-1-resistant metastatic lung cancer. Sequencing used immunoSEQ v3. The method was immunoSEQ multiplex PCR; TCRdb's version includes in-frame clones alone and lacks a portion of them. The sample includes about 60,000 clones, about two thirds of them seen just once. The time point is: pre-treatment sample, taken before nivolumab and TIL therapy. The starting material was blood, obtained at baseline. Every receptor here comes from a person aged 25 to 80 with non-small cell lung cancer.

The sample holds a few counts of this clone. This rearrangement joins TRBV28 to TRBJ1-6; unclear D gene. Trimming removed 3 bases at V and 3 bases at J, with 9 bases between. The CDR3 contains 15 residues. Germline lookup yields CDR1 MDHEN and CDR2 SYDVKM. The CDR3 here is CASSLNSFYNSPLHF. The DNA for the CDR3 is TGTGCCAGCAGTTTGAACAGTTTCTATAATTCACCCCTCCACTTT.

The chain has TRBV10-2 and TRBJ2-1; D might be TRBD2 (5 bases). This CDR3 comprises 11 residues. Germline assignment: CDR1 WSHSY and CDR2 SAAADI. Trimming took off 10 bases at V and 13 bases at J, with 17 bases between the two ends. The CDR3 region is CAISPGLEQFF. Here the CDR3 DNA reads TGCGCCATCTCACCGGGATTAGAACAGTTCTTC.

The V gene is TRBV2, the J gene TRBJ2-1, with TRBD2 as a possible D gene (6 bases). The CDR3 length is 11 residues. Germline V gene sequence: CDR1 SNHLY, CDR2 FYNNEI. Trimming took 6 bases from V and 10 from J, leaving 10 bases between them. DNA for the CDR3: TGTGCCAGCAGATACGCGGGGGAGCAGTTCTTC. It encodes CASRYAGEQFF.

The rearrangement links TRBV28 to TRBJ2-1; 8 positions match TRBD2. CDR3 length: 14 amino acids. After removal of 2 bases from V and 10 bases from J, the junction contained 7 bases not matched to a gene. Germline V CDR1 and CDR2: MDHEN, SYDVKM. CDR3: CASSLTSGGAEQFF. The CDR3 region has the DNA TGTGCCAGCAGTTTAACTAGCGGAGGGGCGGAGCAGTTCTTC.

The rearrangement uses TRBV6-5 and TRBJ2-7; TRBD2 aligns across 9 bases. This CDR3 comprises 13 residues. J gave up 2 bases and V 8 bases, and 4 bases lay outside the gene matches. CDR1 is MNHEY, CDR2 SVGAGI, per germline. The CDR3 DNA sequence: TGTGCCAGCCGAGGACTAGCGACCTACGAGCAGTACTTC. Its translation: CASRGLATYEQYF.

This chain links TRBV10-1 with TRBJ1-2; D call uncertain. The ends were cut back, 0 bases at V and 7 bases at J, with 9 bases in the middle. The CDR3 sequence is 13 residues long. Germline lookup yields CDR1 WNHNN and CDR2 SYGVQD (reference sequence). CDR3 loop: CASSESRAAGYTF. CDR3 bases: TGCGCCAGCAGTGAGTCCCGAGCGGCTGGCTACACCTTC.

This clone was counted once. CDR3 bases: TGTGCCAGCAGTGAAGGCCTGAGCTCTGGAAACACCATATATTTT. Translated: CASSEGLSSGNTIYF. V usage is TRBV2 and J usage is TRBJ1-3; no firm D call. The V gene lost 1 base and the J gene lost 0 bases, with 7 bases spanning the gap. The germline gives CDR1 SNHLY, CDR2 FYNNEI. CDR3 length: 15 amino acids.

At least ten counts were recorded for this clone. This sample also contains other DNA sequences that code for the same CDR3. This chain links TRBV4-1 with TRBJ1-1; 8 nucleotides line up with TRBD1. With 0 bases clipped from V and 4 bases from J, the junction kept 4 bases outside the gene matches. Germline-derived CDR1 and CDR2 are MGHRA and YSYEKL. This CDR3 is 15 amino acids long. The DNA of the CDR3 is TGCGCCAGCAGCCAAGAGGGAACAGGGGGCACTGAAGCTTTCTTT. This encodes CASSQEGTGGTEAFF.

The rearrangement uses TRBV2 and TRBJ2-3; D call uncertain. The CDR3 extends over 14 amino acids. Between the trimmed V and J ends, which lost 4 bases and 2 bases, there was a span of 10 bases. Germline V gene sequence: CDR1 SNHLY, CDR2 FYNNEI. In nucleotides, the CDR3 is TGTGCCAGCAGTGTCAGGAGCAACACAGATACGCAGTATTTT. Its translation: CASSVRSNTDTQYF.

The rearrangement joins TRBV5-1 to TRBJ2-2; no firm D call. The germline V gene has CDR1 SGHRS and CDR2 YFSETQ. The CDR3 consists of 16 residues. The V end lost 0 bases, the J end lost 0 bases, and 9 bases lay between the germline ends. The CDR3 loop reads CASSLGSESNTGELFF. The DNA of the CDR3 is TGCGCCAGCAGCTTGGGTAGTGAGTCGAACACCGGGGAGCTGTTTTTT.

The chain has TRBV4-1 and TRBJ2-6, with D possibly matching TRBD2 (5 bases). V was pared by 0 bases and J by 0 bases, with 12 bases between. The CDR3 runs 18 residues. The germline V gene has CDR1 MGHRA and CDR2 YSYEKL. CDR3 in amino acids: CASSQDWTVYSGANVLTF. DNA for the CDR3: TGCGCCAGCAGCCAAGATTGGACTGTTTACTCTGGGGCCAACGTCCTGACTTTC.

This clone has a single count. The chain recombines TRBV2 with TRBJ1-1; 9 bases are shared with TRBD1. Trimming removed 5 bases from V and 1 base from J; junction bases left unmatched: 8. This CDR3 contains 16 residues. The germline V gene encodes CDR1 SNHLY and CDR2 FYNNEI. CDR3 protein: CASSSTGGAGNTEAFF. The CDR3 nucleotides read TGTGCCAGCAGTTCCACAGGGGGCGCAGGGAACACTGAAGCTTTCTTT.

CDR3 in DNA: TGTGCCAGCAGTTACTCGTTGGGTGCCGGGGGTACGCAGTATTTT. It is translated as CASSYSLGAGGTQYF. This chain joins TRBV6-6 and TRBJ2-3, with D perhaps matching TRBD2 (6 bases). CDR3 length: 15 residues. The V end lost 0 bases, the J end lost 8 bases, and 15 bases lay between the germline ends. Looked up from germline, CDR1 is MNHNY and CDR2 is SVGAGI (reference sequence).

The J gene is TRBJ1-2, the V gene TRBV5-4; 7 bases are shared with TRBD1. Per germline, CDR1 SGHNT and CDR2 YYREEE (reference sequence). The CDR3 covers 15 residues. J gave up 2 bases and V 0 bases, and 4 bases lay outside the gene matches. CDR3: CASSLGDSSNYGYTF. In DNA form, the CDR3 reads TGTGCCAGCAGCTTGGGGGACAGCTCAAACTATGGCTACACCTTC. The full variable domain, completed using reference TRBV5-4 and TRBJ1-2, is ETGVTQSPTHLIKTRGQQVTLRCSSQSGHNTVSWYQQALGQGPQFIFQYYREEENGRGNFPPRFSGLQFPNYSSELNVNALELDDSALYLCASSLGDSSNYGYTFGSGTRLTVV.

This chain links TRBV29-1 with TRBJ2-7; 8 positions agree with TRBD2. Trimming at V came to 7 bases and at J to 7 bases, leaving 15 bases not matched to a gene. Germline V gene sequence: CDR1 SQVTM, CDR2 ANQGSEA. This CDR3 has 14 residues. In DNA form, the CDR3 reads TGCAGCGCTGGGGAAAGCGGGAGAGGAGGGGAGCAGTACTTC. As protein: CSAGESGRGGEQYF.

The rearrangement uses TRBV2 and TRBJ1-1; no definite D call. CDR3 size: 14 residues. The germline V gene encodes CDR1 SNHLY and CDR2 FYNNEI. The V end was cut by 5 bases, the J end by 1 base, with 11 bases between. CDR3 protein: CASSREVGNTEAFF. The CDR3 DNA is TGTGCCAGCAGTCGCGAGGTGGGGAACACTGAAGCTTTCTTT.

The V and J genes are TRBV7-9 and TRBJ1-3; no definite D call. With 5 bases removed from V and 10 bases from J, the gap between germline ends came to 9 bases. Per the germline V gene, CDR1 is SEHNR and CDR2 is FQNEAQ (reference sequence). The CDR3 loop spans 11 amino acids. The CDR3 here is CASSPELTIYF. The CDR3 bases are TGTGCCAGCAGCCCTGAATTAACCATATATTTT.

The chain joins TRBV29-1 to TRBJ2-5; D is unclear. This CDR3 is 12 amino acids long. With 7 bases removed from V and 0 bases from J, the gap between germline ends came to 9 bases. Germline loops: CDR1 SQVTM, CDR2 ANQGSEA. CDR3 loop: CSGSWNQETQYF. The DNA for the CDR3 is TGCAGCGGTTCATGGAACCAAGAGACCCAGTACTTC. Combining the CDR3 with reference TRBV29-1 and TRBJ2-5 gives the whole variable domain SAVISQKPSRDICQRGTSLTIQCQVDSQVTMMFWYRQQPGQSLTLIATANQGSEATYESGFVIDKFPISRPNLTFSTLTVSNMSPEDSSIYLCSGSWNQETQYFGPGTRLLVL.

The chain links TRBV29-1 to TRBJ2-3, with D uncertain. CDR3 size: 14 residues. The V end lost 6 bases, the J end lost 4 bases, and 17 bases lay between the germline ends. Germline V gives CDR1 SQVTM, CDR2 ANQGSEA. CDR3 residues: CSVLTYLGPDTQYF. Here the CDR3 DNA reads TGCAGCGTCTTGACCTACCTCGGCCCAGATACGCAGTATTTT.

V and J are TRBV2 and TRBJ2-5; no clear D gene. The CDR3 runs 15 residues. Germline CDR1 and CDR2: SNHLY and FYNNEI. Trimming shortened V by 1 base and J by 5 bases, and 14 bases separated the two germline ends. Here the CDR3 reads CASSEGQTGMETQYF. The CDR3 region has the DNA TGTGCCAGCAGTGAAGGCCAGACGGGTATGGAGACCCAGTACTTC.

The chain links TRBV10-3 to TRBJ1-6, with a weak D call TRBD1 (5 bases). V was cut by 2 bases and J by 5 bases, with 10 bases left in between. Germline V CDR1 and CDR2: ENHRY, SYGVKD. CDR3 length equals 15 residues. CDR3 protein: CAISEGRENNSPLHF. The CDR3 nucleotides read TGTGCCATCAGTGAGGGCAGGGAAAATAATTCACCCCTCCACTTT.

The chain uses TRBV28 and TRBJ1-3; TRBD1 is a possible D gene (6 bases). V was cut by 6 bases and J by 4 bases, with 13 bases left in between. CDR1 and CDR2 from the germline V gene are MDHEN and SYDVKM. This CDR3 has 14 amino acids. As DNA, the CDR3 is TGTGCCAGCAGGGGAGGGGGGATCGGAAACACCATATATTTT. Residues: CASRGGGIGNTIYF.

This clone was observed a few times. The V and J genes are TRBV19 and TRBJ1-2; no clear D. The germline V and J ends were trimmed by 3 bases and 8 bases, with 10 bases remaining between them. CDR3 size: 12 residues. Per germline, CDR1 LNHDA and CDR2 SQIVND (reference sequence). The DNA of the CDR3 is TGTGCCAGTAGTATCGGCGGGAGCGGCTACACCTTC. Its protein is CASSIGGSGYTF.

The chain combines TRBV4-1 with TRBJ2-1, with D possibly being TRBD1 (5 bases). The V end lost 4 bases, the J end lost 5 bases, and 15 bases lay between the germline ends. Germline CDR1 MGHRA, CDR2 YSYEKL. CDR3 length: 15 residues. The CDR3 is CASSRTPMVNNEQFF. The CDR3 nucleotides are TGCGCCAGCAGCCGGACACCCATGGTGAACAATGAGCAGTTCTTC.

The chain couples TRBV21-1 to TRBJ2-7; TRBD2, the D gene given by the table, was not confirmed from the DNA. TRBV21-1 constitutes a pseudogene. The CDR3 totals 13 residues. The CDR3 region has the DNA TGTGCCAGCAGCAAGCGGCTTTCCTACGAGCAGTACTTC. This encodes CASSKRLSYEQYF.

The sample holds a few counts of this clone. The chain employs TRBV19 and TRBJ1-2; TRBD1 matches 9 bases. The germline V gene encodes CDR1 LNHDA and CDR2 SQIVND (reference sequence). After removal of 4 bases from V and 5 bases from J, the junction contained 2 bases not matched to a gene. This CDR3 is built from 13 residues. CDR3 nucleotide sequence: TGTGCCAGTAGTACGGGACAGGGATATGGCTACACCTTC. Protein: CASSTGQGYGYTF.

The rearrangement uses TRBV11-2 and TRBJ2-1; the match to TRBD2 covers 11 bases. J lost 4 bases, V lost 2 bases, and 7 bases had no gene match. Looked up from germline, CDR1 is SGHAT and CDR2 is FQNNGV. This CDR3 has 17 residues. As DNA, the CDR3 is TGTGCCAGCAGCTTAACGAGTCTAGCGGGGGGTTACAATGAGCAGTTCTTC. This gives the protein CASSLTSLAGGYNEQFF. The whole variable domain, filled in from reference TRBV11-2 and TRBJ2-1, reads EAGVAQSPRYKIIEKRQSVAFWCNPISGHATLYWYQQILGQGPKLLIQFQNNGVVDDSQLPKDRFSAERLKGVDSTLKIQPAKLEDSAVYLCASSLTSLAGGYNEQFFGPGTRLTVL.

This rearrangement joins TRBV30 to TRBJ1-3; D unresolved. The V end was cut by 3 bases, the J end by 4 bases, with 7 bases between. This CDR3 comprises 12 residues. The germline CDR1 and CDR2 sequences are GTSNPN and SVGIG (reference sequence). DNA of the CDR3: TGTGCCTGGAGGGCTCCCGGAAACACCATATATTTT. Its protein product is CAWRAPGNTIYF.

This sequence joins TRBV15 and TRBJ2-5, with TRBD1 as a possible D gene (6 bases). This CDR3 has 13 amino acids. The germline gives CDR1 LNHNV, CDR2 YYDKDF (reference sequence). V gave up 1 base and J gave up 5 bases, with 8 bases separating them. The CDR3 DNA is TGTGCCACCAGCAGAGTGGGGGCGGAGACCCAGTACTTC. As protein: CATSRVGAETQYF.

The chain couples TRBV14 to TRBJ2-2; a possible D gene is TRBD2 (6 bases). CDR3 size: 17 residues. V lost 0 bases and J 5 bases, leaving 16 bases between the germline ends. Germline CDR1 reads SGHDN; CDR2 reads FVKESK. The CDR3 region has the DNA TGTGCCAGCAGCCAAGAGTTACGCGGGATCTATACCGGGGAGCTGTTTTTT. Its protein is CASSQELRGIYTGELFF.